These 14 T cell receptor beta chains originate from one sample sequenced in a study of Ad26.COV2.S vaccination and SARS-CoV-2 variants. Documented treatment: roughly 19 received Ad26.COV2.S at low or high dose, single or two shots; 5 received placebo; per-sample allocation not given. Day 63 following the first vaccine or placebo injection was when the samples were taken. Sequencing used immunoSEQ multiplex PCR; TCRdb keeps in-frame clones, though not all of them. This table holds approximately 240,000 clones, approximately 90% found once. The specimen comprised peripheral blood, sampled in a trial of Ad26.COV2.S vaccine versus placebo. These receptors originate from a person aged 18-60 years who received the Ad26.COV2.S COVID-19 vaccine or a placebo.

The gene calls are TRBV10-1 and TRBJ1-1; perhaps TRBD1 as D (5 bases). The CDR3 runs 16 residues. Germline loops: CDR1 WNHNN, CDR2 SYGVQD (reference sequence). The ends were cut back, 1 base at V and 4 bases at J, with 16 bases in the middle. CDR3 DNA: TGCGCCAGCAGTGAGTGGCGGGGCGCGAAGCCCACTGAAGCTTTCTTT. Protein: CASSEWRGAKPTEAFF.

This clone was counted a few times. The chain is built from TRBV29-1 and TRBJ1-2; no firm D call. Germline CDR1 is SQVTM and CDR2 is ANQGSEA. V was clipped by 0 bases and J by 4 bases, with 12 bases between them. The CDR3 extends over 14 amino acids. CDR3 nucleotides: TGCAGCGTTGAAGACAACAAACAGATCTATGGCTACACCTTC. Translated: CSVEDNKQIYGYTF. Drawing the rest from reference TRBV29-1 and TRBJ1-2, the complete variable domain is SAVISQKPSRDICQRGTSLTIQCQVDSQVTMMFWYRQQPGQSLTLIATANQGSEATYESGFVIDKFPISRPNLTFSTLTVSNMSPEDSSIYLCSVEDNKQIYGYTFGSGTRLTVV.

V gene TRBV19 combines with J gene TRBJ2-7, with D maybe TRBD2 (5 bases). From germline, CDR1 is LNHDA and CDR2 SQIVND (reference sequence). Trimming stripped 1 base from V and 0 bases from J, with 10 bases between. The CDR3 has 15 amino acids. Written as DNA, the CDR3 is TGTGCCAGTAGTATAGTAACGGGGAGCTCCTACGAGCAGTACTTC. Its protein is CASSIVTGSSYEQYF.

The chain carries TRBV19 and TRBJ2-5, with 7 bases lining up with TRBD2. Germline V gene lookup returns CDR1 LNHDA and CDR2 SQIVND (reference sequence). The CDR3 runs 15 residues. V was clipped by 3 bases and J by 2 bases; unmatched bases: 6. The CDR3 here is CASSILPGRQETQYF. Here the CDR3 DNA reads TGTGCCAGTAGTATTCTGCCCGGGAGGCAAGAGACCCAGTACTTC.

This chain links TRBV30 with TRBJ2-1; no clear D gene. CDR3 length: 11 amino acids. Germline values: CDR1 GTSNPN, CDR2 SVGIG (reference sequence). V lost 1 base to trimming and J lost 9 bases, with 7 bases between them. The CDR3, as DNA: TGTGCCTGGAGTGGTTCGAGTGAGCAGTTCTTC. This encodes CAWSGSSEQFF.

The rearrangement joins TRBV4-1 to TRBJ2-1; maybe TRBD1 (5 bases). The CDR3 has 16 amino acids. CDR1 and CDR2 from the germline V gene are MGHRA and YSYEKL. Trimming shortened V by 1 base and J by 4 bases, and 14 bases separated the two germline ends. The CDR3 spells CASSQVRTLKYNEQFF. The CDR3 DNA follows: TGCGCCAGCAGCCAAGTTAGGACACTGAAATACAATGAGCAGTTCTTC.

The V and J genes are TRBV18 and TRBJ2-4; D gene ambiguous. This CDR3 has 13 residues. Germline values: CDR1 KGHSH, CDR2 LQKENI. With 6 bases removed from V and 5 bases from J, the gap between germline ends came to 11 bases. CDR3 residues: CASSLGPENIQYF. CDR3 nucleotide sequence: TGTGCCAGCTCTCTAGGACCAGAAAACATTCAGTACTTC.

The CDR3 loop is CASSEAQLGYEQYF. The CDR3 region has the DNA TGTGCCAGCAGTGAGGCCCAGCTTGGGTACGAGCAGTACTTC. The rearrangement links TRBV2 to TRBJ2-7, with D unresolved. Deletions cut 3 bases from V and 4 bases from J, with 13 bases between. The CDR3 contains 14 residues. CDR1 and CDR2 from the germline V gene are SNHLY and FYNNEI.

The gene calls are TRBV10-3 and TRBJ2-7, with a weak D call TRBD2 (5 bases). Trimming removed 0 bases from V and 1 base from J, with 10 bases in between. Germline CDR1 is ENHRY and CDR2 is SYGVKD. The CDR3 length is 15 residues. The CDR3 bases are TGTGCCATCAGTGAGTCTCCTAGCTTGTCCTACGAGCAGTACTTC. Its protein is CAISESPSLSYEQYF.

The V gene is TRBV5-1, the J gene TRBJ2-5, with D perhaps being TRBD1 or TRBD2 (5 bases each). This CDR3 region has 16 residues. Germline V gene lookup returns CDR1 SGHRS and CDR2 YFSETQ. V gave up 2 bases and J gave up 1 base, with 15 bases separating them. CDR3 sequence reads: CASSFGTVGGQETQYF. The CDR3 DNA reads TGCGCCAGCAGCTTCGGGACGGTAGGCGGCCAAGAGACCCAGTACTTC.

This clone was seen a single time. The CDR3 DNA is TGCGCCAGCAGCTTGGAGGGCAGGAGCTCTAATTCACCCCTCCACTTT. The encoded protein is CASSLEGRSSNSPLHF. This rearrangement joins TRBV5-1 to TRBJ1-6; D not certain. The CDR3 length is 16 residues. Germline assignment: CDR1 SGHRS and CDR2 YFSETQ. Trimming shortened V by 0 bases and J by 6 bases, and 13 bases separated the two germline ends.

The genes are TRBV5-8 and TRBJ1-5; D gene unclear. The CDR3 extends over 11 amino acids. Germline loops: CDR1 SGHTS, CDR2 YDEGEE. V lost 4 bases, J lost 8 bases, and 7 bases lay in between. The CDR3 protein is CASSPREPQHF. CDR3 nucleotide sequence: TGTGCCAGCAGCCCCCGTGAGCCCCAGCATTTT.

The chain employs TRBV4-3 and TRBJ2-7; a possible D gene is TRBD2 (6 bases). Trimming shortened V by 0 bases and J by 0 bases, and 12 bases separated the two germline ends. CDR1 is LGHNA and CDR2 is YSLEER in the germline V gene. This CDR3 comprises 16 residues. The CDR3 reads CASSQDSRGNSYEQYF. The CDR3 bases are TGCGCCAGCAGCCAAGATAGTCGGGGGAACTCCTACGAGCAGTACTTC.

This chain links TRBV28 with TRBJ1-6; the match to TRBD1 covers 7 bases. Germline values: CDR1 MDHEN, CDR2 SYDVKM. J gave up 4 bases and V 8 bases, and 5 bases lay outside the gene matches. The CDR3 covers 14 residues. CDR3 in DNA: TGTGCCAGCGGGACAGTCAGGTATAATTCACCCCTCCACTTT. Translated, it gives CASGTVRYNSPLHF.